This section outlines one T cell receptor (beta chain) sequence together with its context. The antigen is undetermined. This record belongs to a study of T cell repertoires in cytomegalovirus infection. Overall study context: Indications of both CMV infection and matching HLA type were provided by public TCR beta signatures. Findings and caveats of the study: Cumulative frequency of public TCR beta families picked out carriers of CMV plus the relevant HLA. HLA-C-restricted CMV-specific TCR beta clonotypes prevailed in the ex vivo response.

TCRdb re-called the reads through MiXCR, storing one row per CDR3 protein. Among some 700,000 distinct CDR3 sequences listed, less than 40% were seen once. Sequenced: PBMCs. This clonotype was obtained from a human donor in good health (CMV status not recorded). Some clones in this sample may be carry-over from other donors' samples.

The CDR3: CASTNRGNTEAFF. CDR3 coding DNA: TGTGCCAGCACCAACCGCGGGAACACTGAAGCTTTCTTT. The V gene is TRBV6-2 or TRBV6-3, the J gene TRBJ1-1; D remains ambiguous. The germline V gene has CDR1 MNHEY and CDR2 SVGEGT. The CDR3 has 13 amino acids. V lost 7 bases, J lost 1 base, and 10 bases lay in between.